This T cell receptor beta chain was captured in a study of blood T cell repertoires in COVID-19. Overall study: Specimens from acute and convalescent COVID-19 originated in the United States, Italy and Spain. T cells, B-cell-depleted T cells, or PBMCs supplied cDNA or gDNA.

The germline V gene has CDR1 SGHAT and CDR2 FQNNGV. CDR3 length: 15 residues. The junction had 1 base not matched to a gene; V was cut back by 1 base and J by 1 base. As processed by the authors: For nucleated cells, counts were estimated from reference gene primer amplification. Measured with immunoSEQ multiplex PCR; TCRdb has only the in-frame clones, and not every one. V and J calls and clone size are given by that table; D and trimming were obtained from the DNA. The data contain around 230,000 clones, over 70% of them seen just once; the ten biggest clones take up about 8%. Input material: peripheral blood. The gene calls are TRBV11-2 and TRBJ1-5, with TRBD1 matching over 7 bases. This receptor was identified in an elderly woman with acute or convalescent COVID-19. CDR3 residues: CASSLGGQSNQPQHF. The CDR3 DNA sequence: TGTGCCAGCAGCTTAGGGGGACAGAGCAATCAGCCCCAGCATTTT.